The rows below give T cell receptor beta chains drawn from one sample of a study of technical replicates of blood from a handful of donors. Clones were sequenced by immunoSEQ multiplex PCR, and TCRdb holds only the in-frame ones, with some missing. The table lists 80,000 or so clones, roughly 94% of them singletons, with 0.38% in the top ten. Input material: T cells isolated from PBMCs. Source of these receptors: a human donor in good health. The CDR3 runs from the conserved cysteine through the conserved F or W. The D gene is left open where the match is weak.

v_call: TRBV6-1
j_call: TRBJ2-1
d_call: TRBD2
cdr3_aa: CASSDLAEFYNEQFF
cdr3_nt: TGTGCCAGCAGTGACCTAGCGGAGTTCTACAATGAGCAGTTCTTC

v_call: TRBV5-6
j_call: TRBJ2-2
d_call: -
cdr3_aa: CASSLVSRELFF
cdr3_nt: TGTGCCAGCAGCTTGGTTTCCAGGGAGCTGTTTTTT

v_call: TRBV2
j_call: TRBJ2-7
d_call: TRBD1
cdr3_aa: CASSEPGQGIGAYEQYF
cdr3_nt: TGTGCCAGCAGTGAACCGGGACAGGGGATCGGCGCCTACGAGCAGTACTTC

v_call: TRBV28
j_call: TRBJ2-3
d_call: TRBD2
cdr3_aa: CASSFLAGEKDTQYF
cdr3_nt: TGTGCCAGCAGTTTTTTAGCGGGAGAAAAAGATACGCAGTATTTT

v_call: TRBV4-2
j_call: TRBJ2-1
d_call: TRBD2
cdr3_aa: CASSQATLLVAGEGNEQFF
cdr3_nt: TGTGCCAGCAGCCAAGCCACACTTTTGGTAGCGGGGGAGGGAAATGAGCAGTTCTTC

v_call: TRBV7-9
j_call: TRBJ2-1
d_call: TRBD2
cdr3_aa: CASSRPLGEGSYNEQFF
cdr3_nt: TGTGCCAGCAGCCGACCTTTGGGGGAGGGCTCCTACAATGAGCAGTTCTTC

v_call: TRBV10-2
j_call: TRBJ2-2
d_call: -
cdr3_aa: CASRGDYTGELFF
cdr3_nt: TGCGCCAGCAGAGGGGATTACACCGGGGAGCTGTTTTTT

v_call: TRBV10-3
j_call: TRBJ2-7
d_call: TRBD2
cdr3_aa: CAITGLADYEQYF
cdr3_nt: TGTGCCATCACTGGACTAGCGGACTACGAGCAGTACTTC

v_call: TRBV18
j_call: TRBJ1-5
d_call: -
cdr3_aa: CASSPTRGGNQPQHF
cdr3_nt: TGTGCCAGCTCTCCAACCAGGGGCGGTAATCAGCCCCAGCATTTT

v_call: TRBV6-5
j_call: TRBJ1-5
d_call: -
cdr3_aa: CASSYGANQPQHF
cdr3_nt: TGTGCCAGCAGTTACGGAGCCAATCAGCCCCAGCATTTT

v_call: TRBV6-4
j_call: TRBJ1-1
d_call: -
cdr3_aa: CASRTPNTEAFF
cdr3_nt: TGTGCCAGCAGAACACCGAACACTGAAGCTTTCTTT

v_call: TRBV11-2
j_call: TRBJ2-3
d_call: TRBD2
cdr3_aa: CASSSGLAGDYTQYF
cdr3_nt: TGTGCCAGCAGCTCGGGACTAGCGGGAGACTATACGCAGTATTTT

v_call: TRBV19
j_call: TRBJ2-2
d_call: -
cdr3_aa: CASSVTWNTGELFF
cdr3_nt: TGTGCCAGTAGTGTCACATGGAACACCGGGGAGCTGTTTTTT

v_call: TRBV19
j_call: TRBJ1-3
d_call: -
cdr3_aa: CASSPQGSFGNTIYF
cdr3_nt: TGTGCCAGTAGCCCACAGGGTTCTTTTGGAAACACCATATATTTT

v_call: TRBV19
j_call: TRBJ2-1
d_call: TRBD2
cdr3_aa: CASNRGRAEEEQFF
cdr3_nt: TGTGCCAGTAATCGCGGGAGGGCCGAAGAAGAGCAGTTCTTC

v_call: TRBV27
j_call: TRBJ1-1
d_call: TRBD1
cdr3_aa: CASSSRTGYTEAFF
cdr3_nt: TGTGCCAGCAGTTCTCGGACAGGGTATACTGAAGCTTTCTTT

v_call: TRBV10-3
j_call: TRBJ2-7
d_call: TRBD1
cdr3_aa: CATLDRGDPYEQYF
cdr3_nt: TGTGCCACCCTAGACAGGGGGGATCCCTACGAGCAGTACTTC

v_call: TRBV18
j_call: TRBJ1-1
d_call: -
cdr3_aa: CASSTRSLLAFF
cdr3_nt: TGTGCCAGCTCAACTAGGAGTTTGCTAGCTTTCTTT

v_call: TRBV15
j_call: TRBJ2-3
d_call: TRBD2
cdr3_aa: CATSRVLSGTQYDTQYF
cdr3_nt: TGTGCCACCAGCAGAGTGTTGAGCGGGACCCAGTATGATACGCAGTATTTT

v_call: TRBV28
j_call: TRBJ1-1
d_call: TRBD1
cdr3_aa: CASRGTGTHTEAFF
cdr3_nt: TGTGCCAGCAGAGGGACAGGGACACACACTGAAGCTTTCTTT

v_call: TRBV29-1
j_call: TRBJ2-2
d_call: TRBD1
cdr3_aa: CSVSGTGNIGELFF
cdr3_nt: TGCAGCGTTTCCGGGACAGGGAATATCGGGGAGCTGTTTTTT

v_call: TRBV11-2
j_call: TRBJ1-1
d_call: TRBD1
cdr3_aa: CASSLDWTGGTEAFF
cdr3_nt: TGTGCCAGCAGCTTAGATTGGACAGGGGGCACTGAAGCTTTCTTT

v_call: TRBV4-1
j_call: TRBJ2-2
d_call: -
cdr3_aa: CASSQDATGWTGELFF
cdr3_nt: TGCGCCAGCAGCCAAGATGCGACGGGGTGGACCGGGGAGCTGTTTTTT

v_call: TRBV7-8
j_call: TRBJ2-7
d_call: TRBD2
cdr3_aa: CASSPGLAGVAYEQYF
cdr3_nt: TGTGCCAGCAGCCCGGGACTAGCGGGAGTAGCCTACGAGCAGTACTTC

v_call: TRBV27
j_call: TRBJ2-1
d_call: TRBD2
cdr3_aa: CASSPSGIRDNEQFF
cdr3_nt: TGTGCCAGCAGTCCTAGCGGGATAAGAGACAATGAGCAGTTCTTC

v_call: TRBV19
j_call: TRBJ2-2
d_call: -
cdr3_aa: CASTLGGVTGELFF
cdr3_nt: TGTGCCAGTACCCTAGGGGGAGTTACCGGGGAGCTGTTTTTT